This entry lists 27 T cell receptor beta chains sequenced from one sample in a study of cytomegalovirus exposure and HLA in healthy donors. Only in-frame clones appear in the TCRdb table, and some are missing; sequencing was by immunoSEQ multiplex PCR. The sample carries around 150,000 clones, 85% to 90% recorded once. Sequenced: PBMCs. The receptors shown here come from a woman younger than 30 in good health and CMV-seropositive.

Only a few counts were recorded for this clone. The genes are TRBV10-3 and TRBJ2-7; maybe TRBD2 (5 bases). CDR1 is ENHRY and CDR2 is SYGVKD in the germline V gene. V gave up 8 bases and J gave up 1 base, with 18 bases separating them. This CDR3 has 15 residues. The CDR3 is CAIRPGLQISYEQYF. Here the CDR3 DNA reads TGTGCCATCCGTCCGGGGTTGCAAATATCCTACGAGCAGTACTTC.

The rearrangement links TRBV15 to TRBJ2-2; 10 positions match TRBD2. This CDR3 comprises 17 residues. Germline CDR1 and CDR2: LNHNV and YYDKDF (reference sequence). The junction had 6 bases not matched to a gene; V was cut back by 1 base and J by 4 bases. CDR3 residues: CATSRVSGRPSTGELFF. CDR3 DNA: TGTGCCACCAGCAGAGTTAGCGGGAGGCCCTCCACCGGGGAGCTGTTTTTT.

The chain couples TRBV19 to TRBJ1-1, with D perhaps matching TRBD1 (6 bases). V lost 5 bases to trimming and J lost 1 base, with 8 bases between them. The CDR3 runs 13 residues. Looked up from germline, CDR1 is LNHDA and CDR2 is SQIVND (reference sequence). The CDR3 bases are TGTGCCAGTAGTTCACAGGGGAACACTGAAGCTTTCTTT. Translation: CASSSQGNTEAFF.

The V call is TRBV18, the J call TRBJ2-4; TRBD1 matches at 7 bases. Germline CDR1 KGHSH, CDR2 LQKENI. The V gene end was trimmed by 3 bases and the J gene end by 0 bases; junction bases not matched to a gene: 5. This CDR3 is 16 amino acids long. The CDR3 loop reads CASSPGTVLAKNIQYF. The CDR3 DNA is TGTGCCAGCTCACCCGGGACAGTATTAGCCAAAAACATTCAGTACTTC.

This chain connects TRBV29-1 to TRBJ2-1; D might be TRBD2 (6 bases). CDR3 length equals 15 residues. Trimming removed 4 bases at V and 0 bases at J, with 13 bases between. Germline values: CDR1 SQVTM, CDR2 ANQGSEA. CDR3 residues: CSVVAWGVSYNEQFF. The CDR3 DNA follows: TGCAGCGTTGTAGCGTGGGGGGTCTCCTACAATGAGCAGTTCTTC.

In its sample, this clone was seen once. The chain couples TRBV16 to TRBJ2-7; TRBD1 matches at 9 bases. This CDR3 region has 15 residues. Germline-derived CDR1 and CDR2 are KGHSY and FQNENV. The V gene end was trimmed by 0 bases and the J gene end by 4 bases; junction bases not matched to a gene: 4. CDR3 nucleotide sequence: TGTGCCAGCAGCCAATCGGGACAGGGAATTTACGAGCAGTACTTC. Amino acid sequence: CASSQSGQGIYEQYF.

The chain carries TRBV28 and TRBJ1-2; D unresolved. From germline, CDR1 is MDHEN and CDR2 SYDVKM. The length of the CDR3 is 14 residues. V was cut by 5 bases and J by 4 bases, with 14 bases left in between. CDR3 DNA sequence: TGTGCCAGCAGTCACCGGGATTTTTTCTATGGCTACACCTTC. Translating it yields CASSHRDFFYGYTF.

The rearrangement joins TRBV9 to TRBJ2-3, with D uncertain. V was clipped by 3 bases and J by 0 bases, with 8 bases between them. Germline assignment: CDR1 SGDLS and CDR2 YYNGEE. The CDR3 is 14 amino acids. This chain's CDR3 is CASSADTSTDTQYF. The CDR3 DNA sequence: TGTGCCAGCAGCGCAGACACGAGCACAGATACGCAGTATTTT.

The gene calls are TRBV18 and TRBJ2-7; D not certain. Looked up from germline, CDR1 is KGHSH and CDR2 is LQKENI. The CDR3 runs 13 residues. V gave up 3 bases and J gave up 5 bases, with 11 bases separating them. This chain's CDR3 is CASSPGGRDEQYF. In DNA form, the CDR3 reads TGTGCCAGCTCACCTGGTGGGCGTGACGAGCAGTACTTC.

This clone was picked up a small number of times. The chain has TRBV9 and TRBJ1-1, with D perhaps matching TRBD1 (5 bases). From germline, CDR1 is SGDLS and CDR2 YYNGEE. This CDR3 has 13 residues. V dropped 3 bases and J dropped 8 bases, with 14 bases sitting between them. The CDR3 here is CASSEGPGGEAFF. CDR3 DNA: TGTGCCAGCAGCGAGGGGCCGGGGGGAGAAGCTTTCTTT.

This clone was seen once. The chain couples TRBV29-1 to TRBJ2-3, with 10 bases aligning to TRBD1. V lost 3 bases and J lost 1; bases outside the gene matches: 1. This CDR3 has 14 residues. CDR1 is SQVTM, CDR2 ANQGSEA, per germline. Here the CDR3 reads CSVEGTGGTDTQYF. DNA of the CDR3: TGCAGCGTTGAGGGGACAGGGGGCACAGATACGCAGTATTTT.

This clone was detected only once. The chain recombines TRBV4-2 with TRBJ2-7; TRBD2 aligns across 11 bases. V lost 4 bases and J lost 1; bases outside the gene matches: 12. Germline V gene lookup returns CDR1 LGHNA and CDR2 YNFKEQ. The CDR3 is 18 residues long. CDR3 DNA: TGTGCCAGCAGCCCAGGGACTAGCGGCTTGATACTTTCCTACGAGCAGTACTTC. Amino acids: CASSPGTSGLILSYEQYF.

In DNA, the CDR3 is TGTGCCAGTAGTGGACAGGGGGCGCAGGACTATGGCTACACCTTC. This codes for CASSGQGAQDYGYTF. V gene TRBV19 combines with J gene TRBJ1-2; 11 nucleotides agree with TRBD1. The CDR3 is 15 amino acids. The germline gives CDR1 LNHDA, CDR2 SQIVND (reference sequence). Unmatched junction bases numbered 5, after V lost 5 bases and J lost 3 bases.

The V and J genes are TRBV18 and TRBJ1-1; 8 bases map to TRBD1. The CDR3 contains 15 residues. Trimming took 8 bases from V and 0 from J; bases not matched to a gene: 8. Germline CDR1 is KGHSH and CDR2 is LQKENI. In DNA, the CDR3 is TGTGCCAGCACCTGGCGGACAGGGATGAACACTGAAGCTTTCTTT. It yields the protein CASTWRTGMNTEAFF.

The chain links TRBV10-3 to TRBJ2-7; 8 bases line up with TRBD1. J gave up 4 bases and V 11 bases, and 10 bases lay outside the gene matches. The germline CDR1 and CDR2 sequences are ENHRY and SYGVKD. The CDR3 runs to 13 residues. The CDR3 region has the DNA TGTGCCGTGGCACGGGACAGGCTTTACGAGCAGTACTTC. This sequence encodes CAVARDRLYEQYF.

This rearrangement joins TRBV2 to TRBJ2-1; TRBD1 is a possible D gene (6 bases). The CDR3 has 14 residues. Germline lookup yields CDR1 SNHLY and CDR2 FYNNEI. V was cut by 6 bases and J by 0 bases, with 9 bases left in between. This CDR3 is CASRQGSSYNEQFF. The CDR3 DNA is TGTGCCAGCAGGCAGGGGAGCTCCTACAATGAGCAGTTCTTC.

The V gene is TRBV4-1, the J gene TRBJ2-7; 10 nucleotides agree with TRBD1. The V gene end was trimmed by 3 bases and the J gene end by 3 bases; junction bases not matched to a gene: 8. The CDR3 is made up of 16 amino acids. Per the germline V gene, CDR1 is MGHRA and CDR2 is YSYEKL. The CDR3 nucleotides read TGCGCCAGCAGCCAGACCGGGACAGGGGTCGTCTACGAGCAGTACTTC. It codes for CASSQTGTGVVYEQYF.

Here the CDR3 DNA reads TGTGCCAGCAGCTTAGTGAGCGGGAGCATCTCAGAGACCCAGTACTTC. As protein: CASSLVSGSISETQYF. The genes are TRBV11-3 and TRBJ2-5; 8 bases fit TRBD2. There are 16 residues in the CDR3. CDR1 is SGHNT and CDR2 is YENEEA in the germline V gene. The V segment lost 1 base and the J segment 4 bases; nucleotides outside the gene matches: 8.

This chain connects TRBV4-3 to TRBJ1-3; 7 bases are shared with TRBD1. Germline-derived CDR1 and CDR2 are LGHNA and YSLEER. The CDR3 has 16 residues. The V gene end was trimmed by 5 bases and the J gene end by 1 base; junction bases not matched to a gene: 8. The CDR3 is CASSSQTGSSGNTIYF. The CDR3 DNA is TGCGCCAGCAGCTCTCAGACAGGGTCATCTGGAAACACCATATATTTT.

The chain is built from TRBV5-8 and TRBJ1-2, with unresolved D. This CDR3 spans 14 amino acids. Germline CDR1 and CDR2: SGHTS and YDEGEE. Trimming shortened V by 0 bases and J by 8 bases, and 14 bases separated the two germline ends. The CDR3 sequence: CASSLGRSPSGYTF. CDR3 DNA sequence: TGTGCCAGCAGCTTGGGTCGGAGCCCCTCCGGCTACACCTTC.

The rearrangement uses TRBV18 and TRBJ2-1; 14 bases map to TRBD2. With 4 bases clipped from V and 4 bases from J, the junction kept 6 bases outside the gene matches. The germline V gene encodes CDR1 KGHSH and CDR2 LQKENI. The length of the CDR3 is 17 residues. The CDR3 is CASSRGLAGVGYNEQFF. DNA of the CDR3: TGTGCCAGCTCACGGGGACTAGCGGGAGTGGGATACAATGAGCAGTTCTTC.

This chain joins TRBV9 and TRBJ1-1; 10 nucleotides match TRBD1. The junction had 10 bases not matched to a gene; V was cut back by 4 bases and J by 4 bases. CDR1 and CDR2 from the germline V gene are SGDLS and YYNGEE. The CDR3 loop spans 16 amino acids. The CDR3 nucleotides read TGTGCCAGCAGCTACGGACAGGGGGGTTCGACCACTGAAGCTTTCTTT. Translated, it gives CASSYGQGGSTTEAFF.

V usage is TRBV28 and J usage is TRBJ2-1; D gene unclear. Trimming left V 3 bases short and J 4 bases short, with 10 bases between. The germline gives CDR1 MDHEN, CDR2 SYDVKM. The CDR3 extends over 14 amino acids. The DNA of the CDR3 is TGTGCCAGCAGTTTGGCACAACCTTACAATGAGCAGTTCTTC. Amino acids: CASSLAQPYNEQFF.

This sequence joins TRBV5-1 and TRBJ1-5; D unclear. The ends were cut back, 5 bases at V and 0 bases at J, with 6 bases in the middle. CDR1 and CDR2 from the germline V gene are SGHRS and YFSETQ. The CDR3 is 13 residues long. Here the CDR3 DNA reads TGCGCCAGCAGGCAGTATAGCAATCAGCCCCAGCATTTT. Protein sequence: CASRQYSNQPQHF.

The chain is built from TRBV28 and TRBJ2-7; 7 nucleotides agree with TRBD1. Germline values: CDR1 MDHEN, CDR2 SYDVKM. Germline trimming cut 10 bases from V and 0 bases from J; bases unmatched to any gene: 6. The CDR3 extends over 13 amino acids. Here the CDR3 DNA reads TGTGCCACCCGACAGGGCTACTCCTACGAGCAGTACTTC. It codes for CATRQGYSYEQYF.

The rearrangement joins TRBV7-8 to TRBJ2-3; weak D call: TRBD1 (6 bases). V lost 3 bases to trimming and J lost 3 bases, with 10 bases between them. The CDR3 extends over 14 amino acids. Germline CDR1 and CDR2: SGHVS and FQNEAQ. CDR3 protein: CASSFRTGTDTQYF. Here the CDR3 DNA reads TGTGCCAGCAGCTTTCGAACAGGGACAGATACGCAGTATTTT.

The chain employs TRBV19 and TRBJ2-7; 8 bases fit TRBD2. The CDR3 sequence is 15 residues long. V gave up 3 bases and J gave up 4 bases; unmatched junction bases: 8. Germline V gives CDR1 LNHDA, CDR2 SQIVND (reference sequence). CDR3 DNA: TGTGCCAGTAGTATCCTTGCGGGAGGACCTTACGAGCAGTACTTC. Encoded protein: CASSILAGGPYEQYF. Full variable domain (missing parts from reference TRBV19 and TRBJ2-7): DGGITQSPKYLFRKEGQNVTLSCEQNLNHDAMYWYRQDPGQGLRLIYYSQIVNDFQKGDIAEGYSVSREKKESFPLTVTSAQKNPTAFYLCASSILAGGPYEQYFGPGTRLTVT.